This TCR beta chain was observed in a study of T cell repertoires in cytomegalovirus infection. Germline V CDR1 and CDR2: SEHNR, FQNEAQ (reference sequence). Trimming took 3 bases from V and 6 from J; bases not matched to a gene: 1. This CDR3 is built from 13 residues. TCRdb analysed the reads with MiXCR anew, one entry per CDR3 protein. The data show around 180,000 distinct CDR3 sequences, roughly a fifth seen once. The sequencing input was PBMCs. V is TRBV7-9 and J is TRBJ1-2; TRBD1 aligns across 10 bases. This TCR was recovered from a human donor in good health (CMV status not recorded). Some clones in this sample may be carry-over from other donors' samples. The CDR3 nucleotides are TGTGCCAGCAGCTTGACAGGGGGCGATGGCTACACCTTC. This codes for CASSLTGGDGYTF.